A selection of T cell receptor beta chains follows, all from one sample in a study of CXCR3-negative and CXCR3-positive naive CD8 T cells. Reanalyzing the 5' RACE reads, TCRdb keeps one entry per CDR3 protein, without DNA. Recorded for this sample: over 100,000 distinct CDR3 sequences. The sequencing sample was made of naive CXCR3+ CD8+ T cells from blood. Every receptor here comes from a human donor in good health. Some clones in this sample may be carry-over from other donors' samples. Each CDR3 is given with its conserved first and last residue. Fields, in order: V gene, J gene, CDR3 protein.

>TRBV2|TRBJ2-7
CASSDGERSSYEQYF
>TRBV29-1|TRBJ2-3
CSVELPPDGSSTDTQYF
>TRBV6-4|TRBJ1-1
CASRKSTRGDTEAFF
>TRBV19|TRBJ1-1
CASSIGNTEAFF
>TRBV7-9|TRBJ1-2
CATRDRLNYGYTF
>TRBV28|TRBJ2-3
CASSFRLAGGGGYTQYF
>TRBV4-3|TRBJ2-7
CASSQDLLLGQGYEQYF
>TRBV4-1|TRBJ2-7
CASSQDGEVSYEQYF
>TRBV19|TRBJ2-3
CASRRRQGSTDTQYF
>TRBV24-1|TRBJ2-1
CATSSVGPYNEQFF
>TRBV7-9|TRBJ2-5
CASSSNDGQETQYF
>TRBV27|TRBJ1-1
CASSPNGQGATEAFF
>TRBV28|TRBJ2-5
CASSLGRNQETQYF
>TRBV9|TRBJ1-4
CASSVGGVNEKLFF
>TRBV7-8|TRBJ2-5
CASSFQQFQETQYF
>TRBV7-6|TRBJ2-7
CASSPGSGVAYEQYF
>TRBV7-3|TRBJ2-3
CASSSFGTMTDTQYF
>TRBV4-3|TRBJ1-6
CASSQVRGSPLHF
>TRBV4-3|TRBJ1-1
CASSRARGQAEAFF
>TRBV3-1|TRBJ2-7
CASSRRQGGDEQYF
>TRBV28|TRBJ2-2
CASSPPGGGAATGELFF
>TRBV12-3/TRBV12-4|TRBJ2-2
CASSFPGGGELFF
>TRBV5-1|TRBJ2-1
CASSLASGTYNEQFF
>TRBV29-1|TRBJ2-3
CSVEQGMTDTQYF
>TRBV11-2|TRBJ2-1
CASSLSSGNYNEQFF
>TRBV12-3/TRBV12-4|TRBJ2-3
CASSLVVSTDTQYF
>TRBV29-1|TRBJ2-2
CSVWQGATGEPFF
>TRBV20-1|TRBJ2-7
CSVSASAGTAYEQYF
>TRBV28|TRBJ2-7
CASSFYRAYEQYF
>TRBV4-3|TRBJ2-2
CASSQDQERGDLGTGELFF
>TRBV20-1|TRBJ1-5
CSARDRGTGQPQHF
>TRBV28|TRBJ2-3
CASRKRVLTDTQYF
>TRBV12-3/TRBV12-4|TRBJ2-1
CASSLAHSNNEQFF
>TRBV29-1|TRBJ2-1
CSAEGGLAGMLNEQFF
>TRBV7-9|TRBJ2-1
CASRDGTRNNEQFF
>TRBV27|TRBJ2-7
CASSWASGGYEQYF
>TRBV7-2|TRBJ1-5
CASRQRYSNQPQHF
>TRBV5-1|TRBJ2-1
CASSFSSTTGNEQFF
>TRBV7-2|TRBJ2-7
CASSARTGTTYEQYF
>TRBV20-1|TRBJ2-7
CSARESGSPPYEQYF
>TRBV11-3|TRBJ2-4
CASSSVRSLIAKNIQYF
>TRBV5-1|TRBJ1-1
CASSEPRDRVNTEAFF
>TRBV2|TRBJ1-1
CASSEMGSVNTEAFF
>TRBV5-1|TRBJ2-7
CASSLESSVPPYEQYF
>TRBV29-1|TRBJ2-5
CSVVWGNQETQYF
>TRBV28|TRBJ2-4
CASSPRGPLKNIQYF
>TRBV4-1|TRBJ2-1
CASSQDWASGYNEQFF
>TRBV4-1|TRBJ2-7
CASSLRDEVYEQYF
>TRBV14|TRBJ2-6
CASSQHSSGANVLTF
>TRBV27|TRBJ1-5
CASSPQGGGNQPQHF
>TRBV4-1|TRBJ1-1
CASSQDGQGSTGAFF
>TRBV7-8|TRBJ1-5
CASSPTDRKQPQHF
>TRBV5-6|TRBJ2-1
CASSFPDTNYNEQFF